A selection of T cell receptor beta chains follows, all from one sample in a study of early T cells in non-severe SARS-CoV-2 infection. MiXCR was run by TCRdb on the 5' RACE reads, yielding one entry per CDR3 protein. Of about 42,000 distinct CDR3 sequences in the sample, approximately 5.9% are singletons; the top ten hold around 7.7%. The sample here was whole blood, taken at baseline. These receptors originate from an adult who was a healthcare worker with PCR-confirmed SARS-CoV-2 infection or an uninfected control (not recorded which). Each CDR3 is given with its conserved first and last residue. Each record gives: J gene, clone size, D gene, V gene, CDR3 DNA, CDR3 protein. A D gene is named only where the DNA matches it firmly. Where a row states a size, it is once, few, many or the class of an expanded clone; other rows omit it.

J gene: TRBJ2-2; clone size: NA; D gene: TRBD1; V gene: TRBV11-3; CDR3 DNA: TGTGCCAGCAGCTTAGATCAGAGGACAGGGGGCCCGAACACCGGGGAGCTGTTTTTT; CDR3 protein: CASSLDQRTGGPNTGELFF
J gene: TRBJ2-3; clone size: few; D gene: NA; V gene: TRBV6-1; CDR3 DNA: TGTGCCAGCAGTAAAACAGATACGCAGTATTTT; CDR3 protein: CASSKTDTQYF
J gene: TRBJ1-4; clone size: many; D gene: NA; V gene: TRBV5-1; CDR3 DNA: TGCGCCAGCAGTCCGGGACGGAGCAATGAAAAACTGTTTTTT; CDR3 protein: CASSPGRSNEKLFF
J gene: TRBJ2-3; clone size: many; D gene: NA; V gene: TRBV28; CDR3 DNA: TGTGCCAGCAGCTCTGTGGGGACGGGCACAGATACGCAGTATTTT; CDR3 protein: CASSSVGTGTDTQYF
J gene: TRBJ2-7; clone size: many; D gene: NA; V gene: TRBV18; CDR3 DNA: TGTGCCAGCTCACCGAAACGCGCATCCCTTTCCTACGAGCAGTACTTC; CDR3 protein: CASSPKRASLSYEQYF
J gene: TRBJ1-1; clone size: few; D gene: NA; V gene: TRBV6-1; CDR3 DNA: TGTGCCAGCAGTAAACAGGGTTTAGGCATGAACACTGAAGCTTTCTTT; CDR3 protein: CASSKQGLGMNTEAFF
J gene: TRBJ1-5; clone size: many; D gene: NA; V gene: TRBV3-1; CDR3 DNA: TGTGCCAGCAGCCAAGGATCCAGGGACAATCAGCCCCAGCATTTT; CDR3 protein: CASSQGSRDNQPQHF
J gene: TRBJ2-6; clone size: many; D gene: TRBD1; V gene: TRBV11-2; CDR3 DNA: TGTGCCAGCAGAAGACCGGGACAGGGACGATTTGGGGCCAACGTCCTGACTTTC; CDR3 protein: CASRRPGQGRFGANVLTF
J gene: TRBJ1-1; clone size: many; D gene: NA; V gene: TRBV7-2; CDR3 DNA: TGTGCCAGCAGCTTAGTTCAAGGGGACGAAGCTTTCTTT; CDR3 protein: CASSLVQGDEAFF
J gene: TRBJ1-3; clone size: few; D gene: NA; V gene: TRBV7-2; CDR3 DNA: TGTGCCAGCAGCTTAGAAGGGGCAGGGGGAAACACCATATATTTT; CDR3 protein: CASSLEGAGGNTIYF
J gene: TRBJ2-7; clone size: NA; D gene: NA; V gene: TRBV11-2; CDR3 DNA: TGTGCCAGCAGCTTAGATCTTGTGGGGACCTCCTACGAGCAGTACTTC; CDR3 protein: CASSLDLVGTSYEQYF